These 27 T cell receptor beta chains were sequenced from one sample in a study of beta chain features in type 1 diabetes. Regarding the study as a whole: In all four CD4+ subsets, TCRB CDR3 length was significantly, moderately reduced in type 1 diabetes.

Their specific antigens are unknown. Expressed TCRB transcripts were sequenced because the isolated RNA had all been reverse transcribed beforehand. TCRdb's copy holds only in-frame clones and misses some; the assay was immunoSEQ multiplex PCR. The sample records around 340,000 clones, roughly a tenth being singletons. The specimen sequenced was central memory CD4+ T cells from blood. These receptors were obtained from a young man with type 1 diabetes.

This clone has more than one count but fewer than ten. The chain is built from TRBV2 and TRBJ1-5; no reliable D call. There are 12 residues in the CDR3. V shed 7 bases and J shed 3 bases, with 7 bases lying between them. Germline V lookup: CDR1 SNHLY, CDR2 FYNNEI. For the CDR3, the DNA is TGTGCCAGCAACGGAGACAATCAGCCCCAGCATTTT. Translating it yields CASNGDNQPQHF.

CDR3 protein: CASSLLLAGGTDTQYF. The DNA for the CDR3 is TGTGCCAGCAGCCTCCTTCTAGCGGGGGGCACAGATACGCAGTATTTT. This rearrangement joins TRBV5-6 to TRBJ2-3; 10 positions agree with TRBD2. The CDR3 runs 16 residues. Germline lookup yields CDR1 SGHDT and CDR2 YYEEEE. The V segment lost 4 bases and the J segment 1 base; nucleotides outside the gene matches: 6.

This clone was recorded many times. The chain couples TRBV27 to TRBJ1-2, with D hard to call. Per germline, CDR1 MNHEY and CDR2 SMNVEV (reference sequence). Trimming pared 7 bases from V and 4 bases from J, leaving 13 bases between. The CDR3 spans 13 residues. This chain's CDR3 is CASNSINGYGYTF. The CDR3 region has the DNA TGTGCCAGCAATTCAATCAACGGCTATGGCTACACCTTC.

The chain is built from TRBV7-2 and TRBJ2-5; TRBD2 aligns across 8 bases. CDR1 SGHTA and CDR2 FQGNSA come from the germline V gene. Trimming removed 6 bases from V and 5 bases from J; junction bases left unmatched: 8. The CDR3 sequence is 14 residues long. The CDR3 nucleotides are TGTGCCAGCAGGCTCGGGGGGGCCTTTGAGACCCAGTACTTC. Amino acid sequence: CASRLGGAFETQYF.

This clone occurred a few times. The chain is built from TRBV2 and TRBJ2-1; 7 nucleotides match TRBD2. After removal of 1 base from V and 5 bases from J, the junction contained 5 bases not matched to a gene. Germline lookup yields CDR1 SNHLY and CDR2 FYNNEI. This CDR3 is 15 amino acids long. In nucleotides, the CDR3 is TGTGCCAGCAGTGAAGGGCTGCGGGGGAACAATGAGCAGTTCTTC. This gives the protein CASSEGLRGNNEQFF.

This clone was seen a few times. V and J are TRBV29-1 and TRBJ2-3, with 11 bases that match TRBD2. The J segment lost 5 bases and the V segment lost 3 bases, leaving 1 base of the junction unmatched. Germline loops: CDR1 SQVTM, CDR2 ANQGSEA. This CDR3 is 13 amino acids long. CDR3 sequence: CSVDTSGGDTQYF. Here the CDR3 DNA reads TGCAGCGTTGATACTAGCGGGGGAGATACGCAGTATTTT.

Here the CDR3 DNA reads TGTGCCAGCGGACCTGAGCCTTTAGGGAGCAATCAGCCCCAGCATTTT. Translated, it gives CASGPEPLGSNQPQHF. The chain joins TRBV7-8 to TRBJ1-5; D is unclear. Germline CDR1 is SGHVS and CDR2 is FQNEAQ. The length of the CDR3 is 16 residues. Trimming took off 8 bases at V and 1 base at J, with 18 bases between the two ends.

The chain employs TRBV13 and TRBJ2-3; 8 nucleotides match TRBD2. Trimming at V came to 0 bases and at J to 5 bases, leaving 4 bases not matched to a gene. Germline assignment: CDR1 PRHDT and CDR2 FYEKMQ (reference sequence). The CDR3 has 15 residues. The CDR3 DNA sequence: TGTGCCAGCAGCTTAGGTAGCGGGGTAGGAGATACGCAGTATTTT. Translation: CASSLGSGVGDTQYF.

This clone showed up many times. This same CDR3 is encoded by further DNA sequences in the sample. The chain links TRBV6-6 to TRBJ1-3, with 8 bases fitting TRBD1. CDR3 length: 14 amino acids. V lost 6 bases and J lost 2; bases outside the gene matches: 3. Germline-derived CDR1 and CDR2 are MNHNY and SVGAGI (reference sequence). The CDR3 region has the DNA TGTGCCAGCAGCCTACAGGGGGCTGGAAACACCATATATTTT. This gives the protein CASSLQGAGNTIYF.

This clone has a handful of counts. The rearrangement uses TRBV30 and TRBJ1-1; no definite D call. The CDR3 runs to 13 residues. Germline loops: CDR1 GTSNPN, CDR2 SVGIG (reference sequence). V was shortened by 3 bases and J by 1 base, with 9 bases between the two germline ends. The CDR3 region is CAWSNAGNTEAFF. CDR3 coding DNA: TGTGCCTGGAGCAATGCGGGGAACACTGAAGCTTTCTTT.

This clone was counted ten times or more. The chain carries TRBV29-1 and TRBJ2-1, with D unclear. The germline gives CDR1 SQVTM, CDR2 ANQGSEA. V was trimmed by 5 bases and J by 6 bases, leaving 8 bases between them. This CDR3 region has 11 residues. The CDR3 bases are TGCAGCGTTCTACAGAGCAATGAGCAGTTCTTC. Protein: CSVLQSNEQFF.

The genes are TRBV18 and TRBJ2-3; 12 bases match TRBD2. Germline CDR1 and CDR2: KGHSH and LQKENI. CDR3 length: 15 amino acids. J lost 4 bases, V lost 4 bases, and 3 bases had no gene match. CDR3: CASSRLAGEADTQYF. The CDR3 region has the DNA TGTGCCAGCTCACGACTAGCGGGGGAAGCAGATACGCAGTATTTT.

This CDR3 reads CASSSQGEAGELFF. For the CDR3, the DNA is TGTGCCAGCAGCTCACAGGGAGAGGCCGGGGAGCTGTTTTTT. The rearrangement uses TRBV5-4 and TRBJ2-2, with D possibly being TRBD1 (6 bases). Per the germline V gene, CDR1 is SGHNT and CDR2 is YYREEE (reference sequence). This CDR3 spans 14 amino acids. The ends were cut back, 3 bases at V and 6 bases at J, with 12 bases in the middle.

The CDR3 reads CASSLWGGLALNEKLFF. The CDR3 DNA reads as TGTGCCAGCAGCTTGTGGGGGGGCCTCGCACTTAATGAAAAACTGTTTTTT. J is TRBJ1-4 and V is TRBV5-6; the D gene is possibly TRBD1 (6 bases). Trimming took off 1 base at V and 4 bases at J, with 17 bases between the two ends. Germline assignment: CDR1 SGHDT and CDR2 YYEEEE. The length of the CDR3 is 17 residues. Full variable domain (missing parts from reference TRBV5-6 and TRBJ1-4): DAGVTQSPTHLIKTRGQQVTLRCSPKSGHDTVSWYQQALGQGPQFIFQYYEEEERQRGNFPDRFSGHQFPNYSSELNVNALLLGDSALYLCASSLWGGLALNEKLFFGSGTQLSVL.

The V gene is TRBV7-2, the J gene TRBJ2-7; D may match TRBD1 or TRBD2 (5 bases each). V was cut by 5 bases and J by 2 bases, with 13 bases left in between. Germline values: CDR1 SGHTA, CDR2 FQGNSA. The CDR3 contains 14 residues. The CDR3 region is CASSPRDGPYEQYF. The DNA of the CDR3 is TGTGCCAGCAGCCCCCGGGACGGGCCCTACGAGCAGTACTTC. The entire variable domain, with the rest obtained from reference TRBV7-2 and TRBJ2-7, is as follows: GAGVSQSPSNKVTEKGKDVELRCDPISGHTALYWYRQSLGQGLEFLIYFQGNSAPDKSGLPSDRFSAERTGGSVSTLTIQRTQQEDSAVYLCASSPRDGPYEQYFGPGTRLTVT.

There are many counts of this clone. The chain couples TRBV29-1 to TRBJ2-7; the D gene is possibly TRBD1 (6 bases). Deletions cut 8 bases from V and 6 bases from J, with 14 bases between. The CDR3 extends over 11 amino acids. Germline CDR1 reads SQVTM; CDR2 reads ANQGSEA. The CDR3, as DNA: TGCAGCATTAGATGGGGGCGCGAGCAGTACTTC. Its protein is CSIRWGREQYF.

This clone was counted between two and nine times. The rearrangement uses TRBV28 and TRBJ2-3, with D tentatively TRBD1 or TRBD2 (6 bases each). The length of the CDR3 is 14 residues. Germline V lookup: CDR1 MDHEN, CDR2 SYDVKM. V lost 5 bases, J lost 4 bases, and 13 bases lay in between. CDR3 DNA: TGTGCCAGCAGTCCCCCGGAGGGGGCAGATACGCAGTATTTT. This gives the protein CASSPPEGADTQYF.

This clone was counted between two and nine times. The chain links TRBV6-1 to TRBJ2-7; D possibly corresponds to TRBD2 (5 bases). Germline-derived CDR1 and CDR2 are MNHNS and SASEGT. Trimming took off 0 bases at V and 4 bases at J, with 13 bases between the two ends. The CDR3 has 15 residues. The CDR3 protein is CASSEAPGREYEQYF. The DNA of the CDR3 is TGTGCCAGCAGTGAAGCGCCGGGAAGGGAGTACGAGCAGTACTTC.

With respect to this clone: Given a much more abundant clone one base away, this may be a read error. CDR3 nucleotide sequence: TGTGCCAGCAAGGTTCTCATAGCGGGGGCGTCCTACGAGCAGTACTTC. Its protein is CASKVLIAGASYEQYF. The chain uses TRBV2 and TRBJ2-7; 9 bases line up with TRBD2. The junction had 11 bases not matched to a gene; V was cut back by 7 bases and J by 1 base. The CDR3 consists of 16 residues. CDR1 and CDR2 (germline): SNHLY, FYNNEI.

This clone was detected a few times. V gene TRBV10-1 combines with J gene TRBJ2-3, with D tentatively TRBD1 (6 bases). Germline V gene sequence: CDR1 WNHNN, CDR2 SYGVQD (reference sequence). The ends were cut back, 6 bases at V and 0 bases at J, with 19 bases in the middle. This CDR3 is built from 17 residues. CDR3 DNA sequence: TGCGCCAGCAGGCCGGGACAAGCGAGAAATAGCACAGATACGCAGTATTTT. It specifies CASRPGQARNSTDTQYF.

The chain is built from TRBV7-9 and TRBJ1-2; perhaps TRBD1 as D (6 bases). V was trimmed by 3 bases and J by 8 bases, leaving 13 bases between them. Germline CDR1 reads SEHNR; CDR2 reads FQNEAQ (reference sequence). This CDR3 comprises 13 residues. The CDR3: CASSFSGVSGYTF. The CDR3 DNA sequence: TGTGCCAGCAGCTTTTCAGGGGTTAGCGGCTACACCTTC.

V is TRBV11-3 and J is TRBJ1-2, with D maybe TRBD1 (6 bases). V was pared by 6 bases and J by 1 base, with 15 bases between. Per the germline V gene, CDR1 is SGHNT and CDR2 is YENEEA. CDR3 length equals 15 residues. Written as DNA, the CDR3 is TGTGCCAGCAGACGCACTACAGGGCATAACTATGGCTACACCTTC. It translates to CASRRTTGHNYGYTF.

This clone came up many times. The CDR3: CASSLGLGGRTDTQYF. The CDR3 nucleotides are TGTGCCAGCAGCTTAGGTTTAGGGGGGCGCACAGATACGCAGTATTTT. The chain recombines TRBV7-2 with TRBJ2-3; D may be TRBD1 or TRBD2 (6 bases each). Germline V CDR1 and CDR2: SGHTA, FQGNSA. The length of the CDR3 is 16 residues. The V and J ends lost 1 base and 1 base respectively, with 12 bases between them.

This clone was found many times. This specimen includes other DNA sequences encoding the same CDR3. This chain joins TRBV7-9 and TRBJ1-1; the D is unclear. Trimming removed 5 bases at V and 3 bases at J, with 10 bases between. CDR3 size: 13 residues. The germline V gene has CDR1 SEHNR and CDR2 FQNEAQ (reference sequence). In DNA form, the CDR3 reads TGTGCCAGCAGCCCCCTTGGGGACACTGAAGCTTTCTTT. The encoded protein is CASSPLGDTEAFF.

In its sample, this clone was seen a few times. The chain's CDR3 is CASMLSWGNQPQHF. For the CDR3, the DNA is TGTGCCAGCATGTTGTCATGGGGCAATCAGCCCCAGCATTTT. This rearrangement joins TRBV6-1 to TRBJ1-5, with D uncertain. The germline gives CDR1 MNHNS, CDR2 SASEGT. V lost 7 bases, J lost 2 bases, and 12 bases lay in between. The CDR3 spans 14 residues.

There are a few counts of this clone. The V call is TRBV5-1, the J call TRBJ2-1; either TRBD1 or TRBD2 may supply D (5 bases each). This CDR3 has 15 amino acids. Germline V gene sequence: CDR1 SGHRS, CDR2 YFSETQ. Trimming shortened V by 0 bases and J by 2 bases, and 9 bases separated the two germline ends. For the CDR3, the DNA is TGCGCCAGCAGCTTGGTGGGGGACCCCTACAATGAGCAGTTCTTC. It encodes CASSLVGDPYNEQFF.

This chain joins TRBV5-1 and TRBJ2-5, with D perhaps given as TRBD1 or TRBD2 (5 bases each). Per germline, CDR1 SGHRS and CDR2 YFSETQ. V gave up 4 bases and J gave up 5 bases, with 15 bases separating them. The CDR3 has 14 residues. CDR3 in DNA: TGCGCCAGCAGCCCGGCGAGGGGTGGGGAGACCCAGTACTTC. Its translation: CASSPARGGETQYF.